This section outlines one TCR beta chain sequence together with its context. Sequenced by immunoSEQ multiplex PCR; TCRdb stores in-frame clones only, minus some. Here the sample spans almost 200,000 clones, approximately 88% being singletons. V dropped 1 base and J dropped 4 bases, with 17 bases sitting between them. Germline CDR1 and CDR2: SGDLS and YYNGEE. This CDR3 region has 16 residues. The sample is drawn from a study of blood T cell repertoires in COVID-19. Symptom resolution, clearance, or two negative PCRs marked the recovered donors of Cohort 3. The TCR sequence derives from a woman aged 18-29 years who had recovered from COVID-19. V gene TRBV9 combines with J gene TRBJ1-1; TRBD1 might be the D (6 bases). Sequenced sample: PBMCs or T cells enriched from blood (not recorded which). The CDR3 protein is CASSVTGSRGGTEAFF. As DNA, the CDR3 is TGTGCCAGCAGCGTAACAGGGAGTCGGGGTGGCACTGAAGCTTTCTTT.